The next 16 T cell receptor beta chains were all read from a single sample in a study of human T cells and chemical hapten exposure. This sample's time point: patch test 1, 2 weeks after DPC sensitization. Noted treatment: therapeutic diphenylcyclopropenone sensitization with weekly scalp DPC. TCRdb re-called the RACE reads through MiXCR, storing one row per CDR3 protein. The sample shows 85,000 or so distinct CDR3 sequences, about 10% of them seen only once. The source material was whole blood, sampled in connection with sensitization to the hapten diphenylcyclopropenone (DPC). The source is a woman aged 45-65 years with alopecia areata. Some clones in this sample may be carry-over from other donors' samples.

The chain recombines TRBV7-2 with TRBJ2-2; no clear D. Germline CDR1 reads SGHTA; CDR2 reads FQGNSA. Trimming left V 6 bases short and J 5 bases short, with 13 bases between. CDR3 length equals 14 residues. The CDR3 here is CASRGESGTGELFF. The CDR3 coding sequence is TGTGCCAGCAGGGGCGAAAGTGGGACCGGGGAGCTGTTTTTT. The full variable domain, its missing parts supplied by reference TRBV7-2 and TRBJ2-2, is GAGVSQSPSNKVTEKGKDVELRCDPISGHTALYWYRQSLGQGLEFLIYFQGNSAPDKSGLPSDRFSAERTGGSVSTLTIQRTQQEDSAVYLCASRGESGTGELFFGEGSRLTVL.

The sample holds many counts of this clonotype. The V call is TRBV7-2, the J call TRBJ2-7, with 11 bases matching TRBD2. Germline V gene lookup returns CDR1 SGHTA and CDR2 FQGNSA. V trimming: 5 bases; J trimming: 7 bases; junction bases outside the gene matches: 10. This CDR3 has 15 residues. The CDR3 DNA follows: TGTGCCAGCAGCCGCCAAGGGACTAGCGGCTTGGAGCAGTACTTC. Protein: CASSRQGTSGLEQYF.

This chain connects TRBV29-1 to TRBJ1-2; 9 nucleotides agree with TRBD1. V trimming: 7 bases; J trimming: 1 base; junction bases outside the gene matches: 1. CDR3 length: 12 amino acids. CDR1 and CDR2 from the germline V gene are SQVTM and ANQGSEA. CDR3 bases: TGCAGCGCGGACAGGGGTAACTATGGCTACACCTTC. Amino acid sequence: CSADRGNYGYTF.

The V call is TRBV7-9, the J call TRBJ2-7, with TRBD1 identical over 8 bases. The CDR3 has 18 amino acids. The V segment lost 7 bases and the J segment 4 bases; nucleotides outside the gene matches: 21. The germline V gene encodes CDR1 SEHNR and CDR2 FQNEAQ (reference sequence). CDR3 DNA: TGTGCCAGCATCCCCCTCGAACAGGGGGAACGTCCTAGTTACGAGCAGTACTTC. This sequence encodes CASIPLEQGERPSYEQYF.

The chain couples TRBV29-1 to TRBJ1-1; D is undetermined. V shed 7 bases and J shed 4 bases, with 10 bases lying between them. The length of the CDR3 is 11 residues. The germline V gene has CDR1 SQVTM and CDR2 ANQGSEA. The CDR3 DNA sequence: TGCAGCGCAAAGGGAACCACTGAAGCTTTCTTT. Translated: CSAKGTTEAFF.

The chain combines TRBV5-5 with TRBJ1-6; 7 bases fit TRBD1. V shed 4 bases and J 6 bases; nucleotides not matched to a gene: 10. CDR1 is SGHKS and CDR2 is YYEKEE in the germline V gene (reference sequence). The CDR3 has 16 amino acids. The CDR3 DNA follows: TGTGCCAGCAGCGCAGTCTCAGGGGGGCCTAATTCACCCCTCCACTTT. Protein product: CASSAVSGGPNSPLHF.

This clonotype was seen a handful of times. The CDR3 is CASSLHPGAEAFF. Here the CDR3 DNA reads TGTGCCAGCAGTTTACATCCGGGGGCTGAAGCTTTCTTT. The genes are TRBV12-3 or TRBV12-4 and TRBJ1-1, with a possible D match to TRBD1 (5 bases). The CDR3 sequence is 13 residues long. Trimming removed 2 bases from V and 6 bases from J, with 10 bases in between.

The DNA for the CDR3 is TGTGCCAGCAGCGGGAACGGGAACTCCTACAATGAGCAGTTCTTC. Its translation: CASSGNGNSYNEQFF. V and J are TRBV9 and TRBJ2-1; D might be TRBD2 (5 bases). The CDR3 consists of 15 residues. The V end was cut by 3 bases, the J end by 0 bases, with 10 bases between. The germline V gene has CDR1 SGDLS and CDR2 YYNGEE.

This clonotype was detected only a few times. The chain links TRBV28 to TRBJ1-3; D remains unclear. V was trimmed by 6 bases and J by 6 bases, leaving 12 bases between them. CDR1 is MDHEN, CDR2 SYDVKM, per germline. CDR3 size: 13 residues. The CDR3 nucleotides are TGTGCCAGCAGCGGCTCTACCCCAAACACCATATATTTT. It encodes CASSGSTPNTIYF.

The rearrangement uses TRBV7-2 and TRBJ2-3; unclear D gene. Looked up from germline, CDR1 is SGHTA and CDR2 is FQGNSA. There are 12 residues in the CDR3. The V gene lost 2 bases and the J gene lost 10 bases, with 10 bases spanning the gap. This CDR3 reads CASSLTSSPQYF. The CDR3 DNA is TGTGCCAGCAGCTTAACGTCGAGTCCGCAGTATTTT.

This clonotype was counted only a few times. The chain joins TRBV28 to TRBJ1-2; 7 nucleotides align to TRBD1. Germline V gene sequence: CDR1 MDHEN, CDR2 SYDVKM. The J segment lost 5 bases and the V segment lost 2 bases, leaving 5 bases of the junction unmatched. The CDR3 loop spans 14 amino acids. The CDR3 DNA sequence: TGTGCCAGCAGTTTAACCGGGACAGCTTATGGCTACACCTTC. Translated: CASSLTGTAYGYTF.

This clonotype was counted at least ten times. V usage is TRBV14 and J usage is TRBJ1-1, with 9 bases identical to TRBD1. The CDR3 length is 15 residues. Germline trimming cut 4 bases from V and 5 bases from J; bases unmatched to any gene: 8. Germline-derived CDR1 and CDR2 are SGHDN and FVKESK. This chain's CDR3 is CASSLQGTGRTEAFF. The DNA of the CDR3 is TGTGCCAGCAGCCTGCAGGGGACAGGGAGAACTGAAGCTTTCTTT. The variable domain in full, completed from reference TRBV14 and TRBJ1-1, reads EAGVTQFPSHSVIEKGQTVTLRCDPISGHDNLYWYRRVMGKEIKFLLHFVKESKQDESGMPNNRFLAERTGGTYSTLKVQPAELEDSGVYFCASSLQGTGRTEAFFGQGTRLTVV.

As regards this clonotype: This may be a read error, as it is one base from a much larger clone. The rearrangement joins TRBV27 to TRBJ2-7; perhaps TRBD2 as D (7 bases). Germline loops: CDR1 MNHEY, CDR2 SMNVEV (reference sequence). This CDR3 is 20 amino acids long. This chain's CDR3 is CVSRPATLAAHPRGPYEQYF. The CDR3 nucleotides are TGTGTCAGCAGACCCGCTACTCTAGCGGCTCACCCCCGGGGGCCCTACGAGCAGTACTTC.

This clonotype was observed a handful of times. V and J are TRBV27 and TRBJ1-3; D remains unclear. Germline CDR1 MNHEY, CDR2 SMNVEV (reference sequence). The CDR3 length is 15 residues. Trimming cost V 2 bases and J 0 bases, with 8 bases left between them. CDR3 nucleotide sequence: TGTGCCAGCAGTTTAGCTGGCCCCTCTGGAAACACCATATATTTT. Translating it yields CASSLAGPSGNTIYF.

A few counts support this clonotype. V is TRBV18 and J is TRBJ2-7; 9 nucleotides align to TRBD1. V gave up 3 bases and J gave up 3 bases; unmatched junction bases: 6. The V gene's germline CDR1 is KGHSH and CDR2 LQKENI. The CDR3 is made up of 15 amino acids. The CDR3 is CASSPMGQGGYEQYF. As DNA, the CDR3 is TGTGCCAGCTCACCCATGGGACAGGGAGGCTACGAGCAGTACTTC.

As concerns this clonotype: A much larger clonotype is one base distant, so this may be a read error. The CDR3 DNA reads as TGTGCCAGCAGTGAATGTATCGAAAGAAGTGAAGCTTTCTTT. Its protein is CASSECIERSEAFF. The chain carries TRBV6-1 and TRBJ1-1; D not resolved. V lost 2 bases and J 7 bases, leaving 14 bases between the germline ends. The germline gives CDR1 MNHNS, CDR2 SASEGT. This CDR3 spans 14 amino acids.